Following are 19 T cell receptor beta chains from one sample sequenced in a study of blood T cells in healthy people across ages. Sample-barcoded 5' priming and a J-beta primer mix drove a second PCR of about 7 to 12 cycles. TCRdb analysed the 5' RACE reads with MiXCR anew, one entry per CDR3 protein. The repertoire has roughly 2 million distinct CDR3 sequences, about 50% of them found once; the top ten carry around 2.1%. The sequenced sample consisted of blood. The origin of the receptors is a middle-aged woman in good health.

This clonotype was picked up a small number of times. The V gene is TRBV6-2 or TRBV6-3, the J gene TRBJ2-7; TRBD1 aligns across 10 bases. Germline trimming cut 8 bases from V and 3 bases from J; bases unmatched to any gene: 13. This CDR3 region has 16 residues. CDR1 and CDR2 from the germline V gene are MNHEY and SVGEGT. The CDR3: CASGAGTGALVYEQYF. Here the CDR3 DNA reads TGTGCCAGCGGAGCCGGGACAGGGGCCTTAGTCTACGAGCAGTACTTC.

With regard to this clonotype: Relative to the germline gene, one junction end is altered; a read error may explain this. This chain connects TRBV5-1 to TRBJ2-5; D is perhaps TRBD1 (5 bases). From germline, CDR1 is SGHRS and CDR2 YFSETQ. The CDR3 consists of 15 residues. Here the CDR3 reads CASSLGRAGQETQYF. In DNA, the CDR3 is TGTGCCAGCAGCTTAGGCAGGGCCGGACAAGAGACCCAGTACTTC.

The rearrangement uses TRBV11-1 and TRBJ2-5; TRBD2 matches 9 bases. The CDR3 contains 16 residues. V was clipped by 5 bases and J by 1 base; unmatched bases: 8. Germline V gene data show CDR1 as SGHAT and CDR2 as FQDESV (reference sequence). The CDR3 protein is CASSPLAGYPQETQYF. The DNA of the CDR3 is TGTGCCAGCAGCCCTCTAGCGGGGTACCCCCAAGAGACCCAGTACTTC.

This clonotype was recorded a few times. The CDR3 loop is CASTSAGTQETQYF. CDR3 DNA: TGTGCCAGCACCTCCGCAGGGACTCAAGAGACCCAGTACTTC. This chain links TRBV28 with TRBJ2-5; tentatively, D is TRBD2 (6 bases). V lost 7 bases and J 2 bases, leaving 14 bases between the germline ends. This CDR3 comprises 14 residues. CDR1 and CDR2 (germline): MDHEN, SYDVKM.

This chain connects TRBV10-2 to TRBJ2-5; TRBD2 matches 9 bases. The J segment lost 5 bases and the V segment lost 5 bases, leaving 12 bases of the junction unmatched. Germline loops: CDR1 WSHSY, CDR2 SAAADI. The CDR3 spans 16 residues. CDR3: CASSPNLAGRGETQYF. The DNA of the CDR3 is TGCGCCAGCAGTCCGAACCTAGCGGGGAGGGGGGAGACCCAGTACTTC.

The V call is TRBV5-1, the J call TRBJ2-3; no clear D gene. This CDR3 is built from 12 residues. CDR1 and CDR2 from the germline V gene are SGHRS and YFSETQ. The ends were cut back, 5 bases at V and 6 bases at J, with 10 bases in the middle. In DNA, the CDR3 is TGCGCCAGCAGTACCCCAGAGGATACGCAGTATTTT. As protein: CASSTPEDTQYF. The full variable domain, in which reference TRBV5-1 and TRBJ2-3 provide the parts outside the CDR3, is KAGVTQTPRYLIKTRGQQVTLSCSPISGHRSVSWYQQTPGQGLQFLFEYFSETQRNKGNFPGRFSGRQFSNSRSEMNVSTLELGDSALYLCASSTPEDTQYFGPGTRLTVL.

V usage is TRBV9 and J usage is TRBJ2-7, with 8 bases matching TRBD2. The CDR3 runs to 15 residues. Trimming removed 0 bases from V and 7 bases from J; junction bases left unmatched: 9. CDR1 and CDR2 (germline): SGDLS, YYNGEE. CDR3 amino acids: CASSVDGGGLYEQYF. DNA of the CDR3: TGTGCCAGCAGCGTAGACGGGGGGGGGCTCTATGAGCAGTACTTC.

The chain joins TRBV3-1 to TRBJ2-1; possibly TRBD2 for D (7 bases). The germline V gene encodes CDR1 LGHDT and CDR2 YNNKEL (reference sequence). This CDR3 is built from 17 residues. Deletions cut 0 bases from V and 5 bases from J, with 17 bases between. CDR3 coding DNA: TGTGCCAGCAGCCAAGACGTCGGGTTGCGGGGGCACAATGAGCAGTTCTTC. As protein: CASSQDVGLRGHNEQFF.

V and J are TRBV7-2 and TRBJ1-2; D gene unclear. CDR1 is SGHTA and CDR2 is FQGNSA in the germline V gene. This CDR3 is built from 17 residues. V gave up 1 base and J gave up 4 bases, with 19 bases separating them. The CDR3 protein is CASSLGLGVGGAYGYTF. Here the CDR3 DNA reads TGTGCCAGCAGCTTAGGCCTGGGAGTAGGTGGTGCCTATGGCTACACCTTC.

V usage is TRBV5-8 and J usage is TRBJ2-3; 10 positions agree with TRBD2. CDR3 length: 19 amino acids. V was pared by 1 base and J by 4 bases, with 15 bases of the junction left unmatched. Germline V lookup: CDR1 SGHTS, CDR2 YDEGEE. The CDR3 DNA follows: TGTGCCAGCAGCTTGAATCGGTCCCTACCTAGCGGGGGTCCAGATACGCAGTATTTT. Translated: CASSLNRSLPSGGPDTQYF.

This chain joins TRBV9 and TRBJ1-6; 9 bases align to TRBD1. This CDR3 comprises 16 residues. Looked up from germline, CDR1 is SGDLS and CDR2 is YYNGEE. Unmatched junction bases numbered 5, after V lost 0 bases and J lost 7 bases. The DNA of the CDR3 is TGTGCCAGCAGCGTAGGGGACAGGGCGGTAAATTCACCCCTCCACTTT. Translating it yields CASSVGDRAVNSPLHF.

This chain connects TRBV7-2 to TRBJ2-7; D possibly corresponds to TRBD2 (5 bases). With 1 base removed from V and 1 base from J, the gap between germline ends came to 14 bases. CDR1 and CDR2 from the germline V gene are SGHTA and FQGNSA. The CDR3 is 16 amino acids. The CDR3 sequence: CASSLVSGSTSYEQYF. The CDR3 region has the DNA TGTGCCAGCAGCTTAGTTTCGGGGTCGACTTCCTACGAGCAGTACTTC.

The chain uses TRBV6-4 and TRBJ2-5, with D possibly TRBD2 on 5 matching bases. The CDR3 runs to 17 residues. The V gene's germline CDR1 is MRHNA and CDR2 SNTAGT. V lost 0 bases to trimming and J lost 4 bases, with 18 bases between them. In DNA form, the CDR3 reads TGTGCCAGCAGTGACTCGATGGGTAGTAGGAGGAGAGAGACCCAGTACTTC. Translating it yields CASSDSMGSRRRETQYF.

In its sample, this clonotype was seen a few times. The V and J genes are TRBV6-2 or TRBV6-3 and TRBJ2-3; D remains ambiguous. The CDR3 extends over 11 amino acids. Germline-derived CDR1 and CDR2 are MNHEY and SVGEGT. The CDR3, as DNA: TGTGCAGTCTGGCCTTCGAGTAAGGAGTATTTT. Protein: CAVWPSSKEYF.

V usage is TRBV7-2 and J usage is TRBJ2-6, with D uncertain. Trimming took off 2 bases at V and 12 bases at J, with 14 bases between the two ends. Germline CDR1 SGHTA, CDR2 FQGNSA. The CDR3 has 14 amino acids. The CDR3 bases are TGTGCCAGCAGCTTAACAGAAGTATCCGCCGTCCTGACTTTC. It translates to CASSLTEVSAVLTF. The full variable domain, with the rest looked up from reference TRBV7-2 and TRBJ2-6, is GAGVSQSPSNKVTEKGKDVELRCDPISGHTALYWYRQSLGQGLEFLIYFQGNSAPDKSGLPSDRFSAERTGGSVSTLTIQRTQQEDSAVYLCASSLTEVSAVLTFGAGSRLTVL.

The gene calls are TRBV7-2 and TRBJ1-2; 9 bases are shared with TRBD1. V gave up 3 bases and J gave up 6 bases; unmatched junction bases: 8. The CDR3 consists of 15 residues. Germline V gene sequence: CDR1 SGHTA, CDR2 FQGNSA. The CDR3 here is CASSFGGTGNHGYTF. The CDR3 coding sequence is TGTGCCAGCAGCTTCGGCGGGACAGGGAACCATGGCTACACCTTC.

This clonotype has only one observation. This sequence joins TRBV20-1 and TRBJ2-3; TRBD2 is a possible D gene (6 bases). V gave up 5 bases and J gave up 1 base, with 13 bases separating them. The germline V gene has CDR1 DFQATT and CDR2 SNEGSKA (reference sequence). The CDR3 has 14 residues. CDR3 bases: TGCAGTGCTTTCGACTGGGGGGGCACAGATACGCAGTATTTT. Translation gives CSAFDWGGTDTQYF.

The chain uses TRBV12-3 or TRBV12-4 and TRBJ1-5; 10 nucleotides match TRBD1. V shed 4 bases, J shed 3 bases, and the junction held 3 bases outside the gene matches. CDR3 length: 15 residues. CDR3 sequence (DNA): TGTGCCAGCAGTTGGGGACAGGGGAACAATCAGCCCCAGCATTTT. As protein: CASSWGQGNNQPQHF.

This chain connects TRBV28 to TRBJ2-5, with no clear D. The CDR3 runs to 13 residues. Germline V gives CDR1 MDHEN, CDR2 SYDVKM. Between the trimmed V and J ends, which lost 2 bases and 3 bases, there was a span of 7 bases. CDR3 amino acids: CASSLIWKETQYF. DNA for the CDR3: TGTGCCAGCAGTTTAATATGGAAAGAGACCCAGTACTTC.